This T cell receptor (beta chain) was observed in a study of blood T cells in healthy people across ages. About this clonotype itself: Its antigen is still unknown.

CDR3 length: 15 residues. V was trimmed by 0 bases and J by 2 bases, leaving 10 bases between them. CDR1 is SGHRS and CDR2 is YFSETQ in the germline V gene. A second roughly 6 to 12 cycle PCR used barcoded and J-beta primers. Paired-end reads containing CDR3 totaled no fewer than 2.5 million for each sample. MiXCR was run by TCRdb on the 5' RACE reads, yielding one entry per CDR3 protein. The sample has approximately 690,000 distinct CDR3 sequences, around 54% seen once. Findings of the study overall: It was found that TCR beta diversity correlated strongly with the percentage of naive T cells.

The sample was blood. The origin of this receptor is a man in his 60s in good health. The rearrangement joins TRBV5-1 to TRBJ2-3; D possibly corresponds to TRBD2 (5 bases). CDR3 sequence reads: CASSLGSSNTDTQYF. DNA for the CDR3: TGCGCCAGCAGCTTGGGGTCTAGCAACACAGATACGCAGTATTTT.